The rows below give T cell receptor beta chains drawn from one sample of a study of blood T cell repertoires in COVID-19. Some clones are missing from TCRdb's copy, which holds only in-frame ones; the method was immunoSEQ multiplex PCR. The table records about 100,000 clones, about 85% of them present only once. The sample taken for sequencing was peripheral blood. These receptors were taken from a woman in her 70s with acute or convalescent COVID-19. CDR3s include the opening cysteine and the closing phenylalanine or tryptophan. D genes are given only for firm matches. Clone size is not always given. Where it is, it says once, few, many or a class for expanded clones.

TRBD2	TRBJ2-1	NA	TRBV3-1/TRBV3-2	TGTGCCAGCAGCCTCGTGCTAGCGGGAGGTAATGAGCAGTTCTTC	CASSLVLAGGNEQFF
TRBD1	TRBJ1-1	NA	TRBV18	TGTGCCAGCTCTACAGGGGGGAACACTGAAGCTTTCTTT	CASSTGGNTEAFF
TRBD1	TRBJ2-1	NA	TRBV7-2	TGTGCCAGCAGCCCACAGGGGGCTGTACACAATGAGCAGTTCTTC	CASSPQGAVHNEQFF
NA	TRBJ1-1	NA	TRBV4-3	TGCGCCAGCAGCCAAGAAAGTTTCGGACAGCGAGCAACTGAAGCTTTCTTT	CASSQESFGQRATEAFF
NA	TRBJ1-2	NA	TRBV6-2/TRBV6-3	TGTGCCAGCAGTGCCTCGCCGACAGTCTATGGCTACACCTTC	CASSASPTVYGYTF
NA	TRBJ2-6	NA	TRBV19	TGTGCCAGTAGTTCACTAGGGTCTAGCCGACGCTCTGGGGCCAACGTCCTGACTTTC	CASSSLGSSRRSGANVLTF
NA	TRBJ1-3	NA	TRBV6-5	TGTGCCAGCAGATCGAGGGGAAACACCATATATTTT	CASRSRGNTIYF
NA	TRBJ1-6	once	TRBV7-2	TGTGCCAGCAGCTTACCCCCCGGGGGGAGCTCCTATAATTCACCCCTCCACTTT	CASSLPPGGSSYNSPLHF
TRBD1	TRBJ1-6	NA	TRBV4-1	TGCGCCAGCAGCCAAGGGGACAGGCCGGGGCGTTCACCCCTCCACTTT	CASSQGDRPGRSPLHF
NA	TRBJ1-5	few	TRBV6-6	TGTGCCAGCAGCCTCCCGGACAGTCGTAGCAATCAGCCCCAGCATTTT	CASSLPDSRSNQPQHF
NA	TRBJ1-3	NA	TRBV19	TGTGCCAGTATCCAGGGCCCCTCTGGAAACACCATATATTTT	CASIQGPSGNTIYF
TRBD1	TRBJ2-7	NA	TRBV3-1/TRBV3-2	TGTGCCAGCAGCCAACCCGGGACAGGGGTCGAGCAGTACTTC	CASSQPGTGVEQYF
TRBD1	TRBJ2-7	NA	TRBV7-9	TGTGCCAGCAGCGCAGGACAGGGACCTACGAATGCGCAGTACTTC	CASSAGQGPTNAQYF
TRBD2	TRBJ2-5	NA	TRBV10-3	TGTGCCATCAGTGAGGGACTAGCGGGGATGCAAGAGACCCAGTACTTC	CAISEGLAGMQETQYF
TRBD2	TRBJ2-6	NA	TRBV5-1	TGCGCCAGCAGCTTGATCCAGCGGGAGGGATCTGGGGCCAACGTCCTGACTTTC	CASSLIQREGSGANVLTF
NA	TRBJ2-3	NA	TRBV2	TGTGCCAGCAGTGAAAGGCGGCCAGATACGCAGTATTTT	CASSERRPDTQYF
NA	TRBJ2-3	NA	TRBV18	TGTGCCAGCTCACCAACGCAGGCAGATACGCAGTATTTT	CASSPTQADTQYF
NA	TRBJ1-1	NA	TRBV7-6	TGTGCCAGCAGCTTAGAAGGGGGTTTAAACACTGAAGCTTTCTTT	CASSLEGGLNTEAFF
TRBD2	TRBJ2-3	few	TRBV30	TGTGCCGTAGGGACTAGCGGAATCACCACAGATACGCAGTATTTT	CAVGTSGITTDTQYF
NA	TRBJ2-5	NA	TRBV28	TGTGCCAGCAGTTTAGTGGGCCGGAAGACCCAGTACTTC	CASSLVGRKTQYF
NA	TRBJ1-4	NA	TRBV7-8	TGTGCCAGCAGTCTTACATCCAGGACTAATGAAAAACTGTTTTTT	CASSLTSRTNEKLFF
NA	TRBJ2-7	NA	TRBV9	TGTGCCAGCAGCGTAGGACAGCAAACCTACGAGCAGTACTTC	CASSVGQQTYEQYF
TRBD2	TRBJ2-3	few	TRBV7-3	TGTGCCAGCAGCTTAAAGGCGGGGGGGCCAGATACGCAGTATTTT	CASSLKAGGPDTQYF
NA	TRBJ2-1	NA	TRBV9	TGTGCCAGCAGCGTAGATCGGGGGACCAATGAGCAGTTCTTC	CASSVDRGTNEQFF
TRBD1	TRBJ1-1	NA	TRBV2	TGTGCCAGCAGAGGGACAGGGGTTTCTGAAGCTTTCTTT	CASRGTGVSEAFF
NA	TRBJ2-1	once	TRBV7-2	TGTGCCAGCAGCCTACAAGGAGGTCGCTCCTACAATGAGCAGTTCTTC	CASSLQGGRSYNEQFF
TRBD1	TRBJ1-2	NA	TRBV5-1	TGCGCCAGCAGCTGGGGGACAGTTTCTAACTATGGCTACACCTTC	CASSWGTVSNYGYTF
TRBD1	TRBJ1-2	NA	TRBV7-9	TGTGCCAGCAGTCAGGGGGCCAATGGCTACACCTTC	CASSQGANGYTF
TRBD1	TRBJ1-2	NA	TRBV28	TGTGCCAGCAGAGGGACAGGGACTAACTATGGCTACACCTTC	CASRGTGTNYGYTF
TRBD1	TRBJ1-5	NA	TRBV19	TGTGCCAGTAGCCCGAAGACAGGGGACATAGATGGCAATCAGCCCCAGCATTTT	CASSPKTGDIDGNQPQHF
TRBD2	TRBJ2-3	NA	TRBV29-1	TGCAGCGTAGAAGGGACTAGCGGGAGATCTCGGCGCACAGATACGCAGTATTTT	CSVEGTSGRSRRTDTQYF
NA	TRBJ2-3	NA	TRBV30	TGTGCCTGGAGTGCTCTCGACTCGCACACAGATACGCAGTATTTT	CAWSALDSHTDTQYF
NA	TRBJ1-6	NA	TRBV25-1	TGTGCCAGCAGTGAGCGGGGTGCTTATAATTCACCCCTCCACTTT	CASSERGAYNSPLHF
TRBD2	TRBJ2-7	NA	TRBV29-1	TGCAGCGTTGAAGGGACTAGCGGGATCTCCTACGAGCAGTACTTC	CSVEGTSGISYEQYF
NA	TRBJ2-3	NA	TRBV6-5	TGTGCCAGCAGCTCCCCCCGGGGCACAGATACGCAGTATTTT	CASSSPRGTDTQYF
TRBD1	TRBJ1-6	NA	TRBV28	TGTGCCAGCGAGCTTGGGACAGGGGCTAATTCACCCCTCCACTTT	CASELGTGANSPLHF
NA	TRBJ1-2	NA	TRBV19	TGTGCCAGTAGTATAGTATCCGTTAACTATGGCTACACCTTC	CASSIVSVNYGYTF
TRBD2	TRBJ2-3	NA	TRBV7-7	TGTGCTAGCAGTGGGACGGGGGGGAGAGATACGCAGTATTTT	CASSGTGGRDTQYF
NA	TRBJ2-2	once	TRBV7-8	TGTGCCAGCAGCGCCCGTGGAACAGAAACCGGGGAGCTGTTTTTT	CASSARGTETGELFF
NA	TRBJ1-2	NA	TRBV23-1	TGCGCCAGCAGTCGTGGCCGGGAGAGACACTATGGCTACACCTTC	CASSRGRERHYGYTF
TRBD1	TRBJ2-1	NA	TRBV4-2	TGTGCCAGCAGCCAAGGGGACAGGGGCAATGAGCAGTTCTTC	CASSQGDRGNEQFF